These 9 T cell receptor beta chains came from one sample sequenced in a study of Ad26.COV2.S vaccination and SARS-CoV-2 variants (dated by TCRdb to the early 2020s). The library was made by the immunoSEQ multiplex PCR assay. Entries here come from immuneACCESS through TCRdb and include only in-frame sequences with V and J called. Some clones fail to appear in such tables; in the studies checked, an unresolved V gene covers under half of the shortfall, and the cause of the remainder is unknown. The sample contains 180,000 or so clones, around 88% of them found a single time. Clones ranked in the top ten supply less than 6% of the sample. The time point label here, explained by the study, means: individuals recovered from natural SARS-CoV-2 infection. This specimen was peripheral blood, taken after recovery from COVID-19. These receptors were collected from a human donor who had recovered from COVID-19.

A few counts support this clone. The CDR3 DNA reads as TGTGCCACCAGCAGAGGGGGGGCGGTTTCCTCAGGGGAGACCCAGTACTTC. It yields the protein CATSRGGAVSSGETQYF. The chain uses TRBV15 and TRBJ2-5; D may be TRBD1 or TRBD2 (6 bases each). Trimming shortened V by 1 base and J by 5 bases, and 20 bases separated the two germline ends. CDR3 length: 17 residues. In germline, CDR1 is LNHNV, CDR2 YYDKDF (reference sequence).

V is TRBV6-5 and J is TRBJ2-7, with unresolved D. Germline lookup yields CDR1 MNHEY and CDR2 SVGAGI. CDR3 length: 10 residues. Trimming took 9 bases from V and 6 from J, leaving 9 bases between them. This CDR3 reads CASSTGEQYF. DNA of the CDR3: TGTGCCAGTTCCACGGGCGAGCAGTACTTC.

About this clone: The junction departs from the called germline gene at one end, perhaps through a read error. J is TRBJ1-5 and V is TRBV19, with TRBD1 as a possible D gene (5 bases). The CDR3 runs to 12 residues. Germline V CDR1 and CDR2: LNHDA, SQIVND (reference sequence). The CDR3 is CASSMNTGTLRF. In DNA, the CDR3 is TGTGCCAGTAGTATGAATACAGGAACCCTGCGTTTT.

J is TRBJ2-7 and V is TRBV7-3; D gene uncertain. Germline V CDR1 and CDR2: SGHTA, FQGTGA. CDR3 length equals 11 residues. V was pared by 5 bases and J by 2 bases, with 4 bases between. The CDR3 loop is CASSLTYEQYF. The DNA of the CDR3 is TGTGCCAGCAGCCTTACCTACGAGCAGTACTTC.

This clone was seen a few times. The J gene is TRBJ1-1, the V gene TRBV6-5; D is uncertain. The V and J ends lost 7 bases and 3 bases respectively, with 9 bases between them. Germline V CDR1 and CDR2: MNHEY, SVGAGI. The CDR3 runs to 12 residues. The CDR3 nucleotides read TGTGCCAGCAAGGGATCTTACACTGAAGCTTTCTTT. Translating it yields CASKGSYTEAFF.

This clone appeared a single time. The gene calls are TRBV14 and TRBJ1-4; tentatively, D is TRBD1 (5 bases). The germline V and J ends were trimmed by 4 bases and 5 bases, with 14 bases remaining between them. Looked up from germline, CDR1 is SGHDN and CDR2 is FVKESK. The CDR3 contains 15 residues. Here the CDR3 reads CASSLRDGWNEKLFF. In DNA form, the CDR3 reads TGTGCCAGCAGCCTCCGGGACGGGTGGAATGAAAAACTGTTTTTT.

In DNA, the CDR3 is TGTGCCAGCATGGTATGGGGGAACACTGAAGCTTTCTTT. Translation gives CASMVWGNTEAFF. The chain carries TRBV11-2 and TRBJ1-1; D is unresolved. Trimming removed 7 bases from V and 1 base from J, with 10 bases in between. Germline V gene sequence: CDR1 SGHAT, CDR2 FQNNGV. This CDR3 is built from 13 residues.

This clone was recorded once. The genes are TRBV9 and TRBJ2-3, with 7 bases matching TRBD1. Germline values: CDR1 SGDLS, CDR2 YYNGEE. V was pared by 4 bases and J by 3 bases, with 2 bases of the junction left unmatched. This CDR3 is 13 amino acids long. CDR3 amino acids: CASSQQGTDTQYF. As DNA, the CDR3 is TGTGCCAGCAGCCAACAGGGGACAGATACGCAGTATTTT.

This chain joins TRBV5-4 and TRBJ2-1, with unresolved D. V was clipped by 0 bases and J by 0 bases, with 7 bases between them. Per germline, CDR1 SGHNT and CDR2 YYREEE (reference sequence). This CDR3 is built from 15 residues. The CDR3 protein is CASSLVANSYNEQFF. CDR3 in DNA: TGTGCCAGCAGCTTGGTGGCCAACTCCTACAATGAGCAGTTCTTC.